This TCR beta chain is from a study of control samples from healthy donors and cancer patients. The CDR3 loop spans 16 amino acids. V shed 2 bases, J shed 2 bases, and the junction held 1 base outside the gene matches. Germline V gene data show CDR1 as ENHRY and CDR2 as SYGVKD. The repertoire was sequenced with immunoSEQ multiplex PCR; TCRdb's copy has only in-frame clones and lacks some. The sample yields tens of thousands of clones, around 90% seen once. This chain joins TRBV10-3 and TRBJ2-3; TRBD2 matches at 13 bases. The receptor's source is an older woman with head and neck cancer. The sequencing sample was made of PBMCs. CDR3 loop: CAISEGLAGATDTQYF. As DNA, the CDR3 is TGTGCCATCAGTGAGGGACTAGCGGGGGCCACAGATACGCAGTATTTT.